This entry describes one T cell receptor (beta chain). The data belong to a study of human CD8 memory T cell subsets. TPEX denoted exhausted-like, CCR7+ PD-1+ TIGIT+ early memory CD8+ T cells. Researchers made TCR beta libraries via UMI-labeled 5' RACE. Reanalyzing the 5' RACE reads, TCRdb keeps one entry per CDR3 protein, without DNA. The listing contains 5,000 to 6,500 distinct CDR3 sequences. Source material: CD8+ T cells from PBMCs. The clonotype comes from a human donor in good health.

The CDR3 sequence: CSVDFGYGYTF. This rearrangement joins TRBV29-1 to TRBJ1-2. This CDR3 has 11 amino acids. From germline, CDR1 is SQVTM and CDR2 ANQGSEA.